This T cell receptor beta chain was identified in a study of T cell responses to AZD1222 COVID-19 vaccine. Study conclusions and caveats: All repertoire sampling was performed exclusively after the peak T cell response.

TCRdb keeps only in-frame clones here, not all; method: immunoSEQ multiplex PCR. This table holds 140,000 to 150,000 clones, roughly 92% found once. This CDR3 region has 16 residues. The germline gives CDR1 SGDLS, CDR2 YYNGEE. V lost 0 bases to trimming and J lost 8 bases; unmatched junction nucleotides: 7. A remark on this clone: Its antigen is unknown.

Sequencing used peripheral blood, obtained on day 0 of AZD1222 vaccination. This clonotype originated in an adult in good health. The chain uses TRBV9 and TRBJ2-1; 11 bases match TRBD2. This CDR3 is CASSVGSGRAIYEQFF. The CDR3 DNA follows: TGTGCCAGCAGCGTAGGTAGCGGGAGGGCCATCTATGAGCAGTTCTTC.